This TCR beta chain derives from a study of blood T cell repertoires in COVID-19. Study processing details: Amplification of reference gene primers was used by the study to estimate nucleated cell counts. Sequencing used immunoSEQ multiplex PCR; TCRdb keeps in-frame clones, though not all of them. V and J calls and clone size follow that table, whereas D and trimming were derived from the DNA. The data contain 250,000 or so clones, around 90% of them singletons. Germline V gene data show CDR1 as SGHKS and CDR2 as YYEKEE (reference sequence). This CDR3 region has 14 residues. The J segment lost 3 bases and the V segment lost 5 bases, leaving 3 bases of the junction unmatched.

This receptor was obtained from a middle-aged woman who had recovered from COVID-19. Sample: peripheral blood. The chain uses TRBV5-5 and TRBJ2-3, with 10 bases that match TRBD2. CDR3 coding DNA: TGTGCCAGCAGAACTAGCGGGACTACAGATACGCAGTATTTT. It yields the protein CASRTSGTTDTQYF.